Following are 16 T cell receptor beta chains from one sample sequenced in a study of blood T cell repertoires in COVID-19. Produced via immunoSEQ multiplex PCR; TCRdb's table is partial and in-frame only. The sample yields 180,000 or so clones, about 86% seen once. Input material: peripheral blood. The receptors were gathered from a man aged 60 to 69 with acute or convalescent COVID-19.

The V and J genes are TRBV7-9 and TRBJ2-1, with D perhaps matching TRBD1 (5 bases). With 4 bases removed from V and 9 bases from J, the gap between germline ends came to 19 bases. The CDR3 sequence is 15 residues long. CDR1 and CDR2 (germline): SEHNR, FQNEAQ (reference sequence). As DNA, the CDR3 is TGTGCCAGCAGCTCGACTGCCCAAGGGGCCAGTGAGCAGTTCTTC. Translation: CASSSTAQGASEQFF.

The DNA for the CDR3 is TGTGCCAGCAGCGTTGGACATCAGTCCAACACAGATACGCAGTATTTT. Residues: CASSVGHQSNTDTQYF. The chain couples TRBV7-3 to TRBJ2-3; D is perhaps TRBD1 (5 bases). Germline CDR1 and CDR2: SGHTA and FQGTGA. The CDR3 has 16 amino acids. V gave up 5 bases and J gave up 2 bases, with 17 bases separating them.

V is TRBV19 and J is TRBJ1-1, with TRBD1 as a possible D gene (6 bases). Trimming stripped 11 bases from V and 4 bases from J, with 20 bases between. Germline CDR1 reads LNHDA; CDR2 reads SQIVND (reference sequence). The CDR3 has 14 residues. CDR3 protein: CASGARGAGTEAFF. The CDR3 DNA follows: TGTGCCTCTGGGGCCAGGGGCGCCGGCACTGAAGCTTTCTTT.

This sequence joins TRBV12-3 or TRBV12-4 and TRBJ2-2; D is perhaps TRBD1 (5 bases). The V gene lost 6 bases and the J gene lost 1 base, with 6 bases spanning the gap. The CDR3 runs to 13 residues. CDR3 DNA sequence: TGTGCCAGCAGAGGACAGAACACCGGGGAGCTGTTTTTT. Translation: CASRGQNTGELFF.

Details on this clone: Other DNA sequences from this sample encode an identical CDR3 as well. The CDR3 here is CASRGQGGTDTQYF. Written as DNA, the CDR3 is TGTGCCAGCCGGGGACAGGGGGGCACAGATACGCAGTATTTT. The rearrangement joins TRBV27 to TRBJ2-3, with TRBD1 identical over 11 bases. The CDR3 totals 14 residues. The trim removed 8 bases at V and 1 base at J, leaving 2 bases unmatched. Germline CDR1 reads MNHEY; CDR2 reads SMNVEV (reference sequence).

The gene calls are TRBV28 and TRBJ2-7; TRBD2 agrees at 8 bases. Trimming removed 6 bases from V and 0 bases from J; junction bases left unmatched: 10. The CDR3 has 16 amino acids. Germline CDR1 MDHEN, CDR2 SYDVKM. The DNA of the CDR3 is TGTGCCAGCAGGCTAACTAGCGGCCGTAGCTCCTACGAGCAGTACTTC. Its translation: CASRLTSGRSSYEQYF.

This clone was observed a handful of times. This rearrangement joins TRBV7-8 to TRBJ1-1; unclear D gene. The germline V gene has CDR1 SGHVS and CDR2 FQNEAQ. V was trimmed by 2 bases and J by 0 bases, leaving 7 bases between them. The CDR3 runs to 14 residues. CDR3 nucleotides: TGTGCCAGCAGCTTACAGTTGTTGAACACTGAAGCTTTCTTT. Its translation: CASSLQLLNTEAFF.

This clone appeared a few times. Additional DNA sequences in this sample encode the identical CDR3. The chain carries TRBV3-1 (or the pseudogene TRBV3-2) and TRBJ1-5; D remains unclear. Trimming took off 1 base at V and 6 bases at J, with 4 bases between the two ends. Germline loops: CDR1 LGHDT, CDR2 YNNKEL (reference sequence). The CDR3 sequence is 12 residues long. This CDR3 reads CASSQVGQPQHF. CDR3 nucleotides: TGTGCCAGCAGCCAAGTCGGTCAGCCCCAGCATTTT.

V and J are TRBV5-1 and TRBJ1-2; D ambiguous. The V gene lost 4 bases and the J gene lost 13 bases, with 17 bases spanning the gap. The CDR3 consists of 12 residues. Germline V CDR1 and CDR2: SGHRS, YFSETQ. The chain's CDR3 is CASSPEHGSSTF. CDR3 DNA sequence: TGCGCCAGCAGCCCAGAACACGGGAGCTCCACCTTC.

The chain recombines TRBV19 with TRBJ2-1, with 9 bases matching TRBD2. CDR1 and CDR2 (germline): LNHDA, SQIVND (reference sequence). This CDR3 comprises 14 residues. With V trimmed by 5 bases and J by 7 bases, 6 bases remained unmatched. The CDR3 loop is CASSVSSGRNEQFF. CDR3 sequence (DNA): TGTGCCAGTAGTGTGAGTAGCGGGAGAAATGAGCAGTTCTTC.

V is TRBV7-2 and J is TRBJ2-1; 12 positions agree with TRBD2. Germline V CDR1 and CDR2: SGHTA, FQGNSA. The CDR3 consists of 17 residues. V shed 0 bases, J shed 7 bases, and the junction held 7 bases outside the gene matches. The CDR3 sequence is CASSLASSGRASNEQFF. The CDR3, as DNA: TGTGCCAGCAGCTTAGCCTCTAGCGGGAGGGCCTCGAATGAGCAGTTCTTC.

This chain connects TRBV28 to TRBJ1-1, with 8 positions matching TRBD1. CDR1 MDHEN and CDR2 SYDVKM come from the germline V gene. This CDR3 comprises 13 residues. Losses at the gene ends were 5 bases for V and 5 bases for J; bases not matched to a gene: 4. CDR3: CASSRQGKTEAFF. The CDR3 nucleotides are TGTGCCAGCAGTCGACAGGGGAAGACTGAAGCTTTCTTT.

This clone was seen only once. The chain employs TRBV27 and TRBJ1-1; TRBD1 is a possible D gene (6 bases). V dropped 3 bases and J dropped 3 bases, with 11 bases sitting between them. The germline gives CDR1 MNHEY, CDR2 SMNVEV (reference sequence). This CDR3 has 14 amino acids. CDR3 in amino acids: CASSFGGAYTEAFF. CDR3 sequence (DNA): TGTGCCAGCAGTTTTGGGGGCGCCTACACTGAAGCTTTCTTT.

The genes are TRBV29-1 and TRBJ2-3; 15 nucleotides line up with TRBD2. V lost 2 bases and J lost 4; bases outside the gene matches: 4. Germline V gives CDR1 SQVTM, CDR2 ANQGSEA. CDR3 length equals 16 residues. CDR3 coding DNA: TGCAGCGTTGAAAGGGGACTAGCGGGAGGATCAGATACGCAGTATTTT. It is translated as CSVERGLAGGSDTQYF.

The chain has TRBV9 and TRBJ1-1; D perhaps matches TRBD1 (5 bases). CDR3 length equals 13 residues. Germline CDR1 is SGDLS and CDR2 is YYNGEE. Trimming removed 5 bases at V and 3 bases at J, with 11 bases between. CDR3 DNA sequence: TGTGCCAGCAGTCGTGACAGCTACACTGAAGCTTTCTTT. Translation: CASSRDSYTEAFF.

This chain connects TRBV3-1 (or the pseudogene TRBV3-2) to TRBJ1-3; no clear D. CDR3 size: 12 residues. Germline values: CDR1 LGHDT, CDR2 YNNKEL (reference sequence). Deletions cut 5 bases from V and 8 bases from J, with 10 bases between. The CDR3 sequence is CASSSIGDTIYF. CDR3 DNA sequence: TGTGCCAGCAGCTCCATCGGGGACACCATATATTTT.